These T cell receptor beta chains were read from a single sample in a study of cytomegalovirus exposure and HLA in healthy donors. Clones were read by immunoSEQ multiplex PCR, and TCRdb kept only the in-frame ones, dropping some. The table shows some 260,000 clones, with about 90% occurring only once. The sequenced material came from PBMCs. Source of these receptors: a woman aged 25-40 years in good health and CMV-seronegative. The CDR3 runs from the conserved cysteine through the conserved F or W. Fields, in order: CDR3 length, V gene, J gene, D gene, clone size, CDR3 protein, CDR3 DNA. D genes are given only for firm matches. Clone size is stated in some rows and not others, as once, few, many or a class when expanded.

length: 15
V: TRBV6-5
J: TRBJ2-7
D: TRBD1
size: .
CDR3: CASSYSDRGIYEQYF
DNA: TGTGCCAGCAGTTACTCGGACAGGGGAATATACGAGCAGTACTTC

length: 13
V: TRBV11-2
J: TRBJ2-5
D: .
size: .
CDR3: CASSLRREETQYF
DNA: TGTGCCAGCAGCTTACGCAGGGAAGAGACCCAGTACTTC

length: 17
V: TRBV7-8
J: TRBJ2-5
D: .
size: .
CDR3: CASSLGVQGPPPGTQYF
DNA: TGTGCCAGCAGCTTAGGCGTTCAGGGGCCTCCGCCGGGGACCCAGTACTTC

length: 12
V: TRBV29-1
J: TRBJ1-1
D: .
size: .
CDR3: CSVGFRGTEAFF
DNA: TGCAGCGTTGGGTTCAGGGGAACTGAAGCTTTCTTT

length: 13
V: TRBV4-1
J: TRBJ2-1
D: .
size: .
CDR3: CASSQARGDEQFF
DNA: TGCGCCAGCAGCCAAGCTCGAGGAGATGAGCAGTTCTTC

length: 13
V: TRBV9
J: TRBJ1-5
D: .
size: .
CDR3: CASSGQVNQPQHF
DNA: TGTGCCAGCAGCGGACAGGTAAATCAGCCCCAGCATTTT

length: 14
V: TRBV5-1
J: TRBJ2-2
D: .
size: .
CDR3: CASSLGGDTGELFF
DNA: TGCGCCAGCAGCTTGGGTGGGGACACCGGGGAGCTGTTTTTT

length: 16
V: TRBV27
J: TRBJ1-2
D: .
size: .
CDR3: CASSNSLDTANYGYTF
DNA: TGTGCCAGCAGCAACTCTTTGGACACCGCTAACTATGGCTACACCTTC

length: 12
V: TRBV5-4
J: TRBJ2-7
D: .
size: .
CDR3: CASSSGMGEQYF
DNA: TGTGCCAGCAGCTCTGGAATGGGAGAGCAGTACTTC

length: 15
V: TRBV7-9
J: TRBJ1-2
D: TRBD1
size: .
CDR3: CASSPEEGAIYGYTF
DNA: TGTGCCAGCAGCCCCGAGGAGGGGGCAATCTATGGCTACACCTTC

length: 14
V: TRBV5-4
J: TRBJ1-2
D: TRBD1
size: .
CDR3: CASSEGQVPYGYTF
DNA: TGTGCCAGCAGCGAGGGACAGGTCCCCTATGGCTACACCTTC

length: 16
V: TRBV5-1
J: TRBJ1-1
D: .
size: .
CDR3: CASSLAQVRRHTEAFF
DNA: TGCGCCAGCAGCTTGGCTCAGGTCCGACGACACACTGAAGCTTTCTTT

length: 16
V: TRBV30
J: TRBJ2-7
D: TRBD2
size: .
CDR3: CAWGIPGLAGADEQYF
DNA: TGTGCCTGGGGGATCCCGGGACTAGCGGGAGCGGACGAGCAGTACTTC

length: 13
V: TRBV4-3
J: TRBJ1-1
D: .
size: few
CDR3: CASSYELRAEAFF
DNA: TGCGCCAGCAGCTACGAGCTAAGGGCTGAAGCTTTCTTT

length: 12
V: TRBV10-2
J: TRBJ1-5
D: .
size: once
CDR3: CAIGQNNQPQHF
DNA: TGCGCCATCGGACAGAACAATCAGCCCCAGCATTTT

length: 18
V: TRBV11-3
J: TRBJ2-3
D: TRBD1
size: .
CDR3: CASSPGQAVSPSTDTQYF
DNA: TGTGCCAGCAGCCCGGGACAGGCCGTCTCCCCGAGCACAGATACGCAGTATTTT

length: 13
V: TRBV28
J: TRBJ2-7
D: .
size: .
CDR3: CASRVDRPYEQYF
DNA: TGTGCCAGCAGGGTGGACCGACCCTACGAGCAGTACTTC

length: 14
V: TRBV5-6
J: TRBJ1-2
D: TRBD1
size: .
CDR3: CASSLGTGTYGYTF
DNA: TGTGCCAGCAGCTTAGGGACAGGGACCTATGGCTACACCTTC

length: 15
V: TRBV6-1
J: TRBJ2-2
D: .
size: .
CDR3: CASSEPGKGAGELFF
DNA: TGTGCCAGCAGTGAACCCGGGAAAGGGGCCGGGGAGCTGTTTTTT

length: 14
V: TRBV18
J: TRBJ2-2
D: TRBD1
size: .
CDR3: CASSGQGLAGELFF
DNA: TGTGCCAGCTCAGGACAGGGGTTGGCCGGGGAGCTGTTTTTT

length: 15
V: TRBV7-2
J: TRBJ2-3
D: .
size: .
CDR3: CASSLVRASTDTQYF
DNA: TGTGCCAGCAGCTTAGTGCGTGCTAGCACAGATACGCAGTATTTT

length: 15
V: TRBV7-9
J: TRBJ2-7
D: .
size: .
CDR3: CASTLEGSPSGEQYF
DNA: TGTGCCAGCACCCTGGAGGGTTCCCCCTCGGGGGAGCAGTACTTC

length: 15
V: TRBV6-5
J: TRBJ2-7
D: TRBD2
size: .
CDR3: CASSYSVAGVIEQYF
DNA: TGTGCCAGCAGTTACTCAGTCGCGGGAGTTATTGAGCAGTACTTC

length: 13
V: TRBV27
J: TRBJ1-2
D: .
size: .
CDR3: CASSSGTMHGYTF
DNA: TGTGCCAGCAGTTCCGGGACTATGCATGGCTACACCTTC

length: 15
V: TRBV2
J: TRBJ2-2
D: .
size: .
CDR3: CASRARGANTGELFF
DNA: TGTGCCAGCAGAGCCCGCGGGGCGAACACCGGGGAGCTGTTTTTT

length: 16
V: TRBV7-2
J: TRBJ2-2
D: .
size: .
CDR3: CASSLTEAGYTGELFF
DNA: TGTGCCAGCAGCTTAACGGAGGCGGGATACACCGGGGAGCTGTTTTTT

length: 15
V: TRBV5-6
J: TRBJ2-2
D: .
size: .
CDR3: CASSPQYENTGELFF
DNA: TGTGCCAGCAGCCCCCAGTATGAGAACACCGGGGAGCTGTTTTTT

length: 16
V: TRBV19
J: TRBJ2-3
D: .
size: .
CDR3: CASSIDPRGRTDTQYF
DNA: TGTGCCAGTAGTATAGACCCTAGGGGTAGGACAGATACGCAGTATTTT

length: 14
V: TRBV9
J: TRBJ2-7
D: TRBD1
size: .
CDR3: CASSEKTGAYEQYF
DNA: TGTGCCAGCAGCGAAAAGACAGGGGCCTACGAGCAGTACTTC

length: 15
V: TRBV15
J: TRBJ2-7
D: TRBD1
size: .
CDR3: CATSRGTGPSYEQYF
DNA: TGTGCCACCAGCAGAGGGACAGGGCCTTCCTACGAGCAGTACTTC

length: 15
V: TRBV15
J: TRBJ2-7
D: .
size: .
CDR3: CATSRDPQFPYEQYF
DNA: TGTGCCACCAGCAGAGATCCCCAGTTTCCCTACGAGCAGTACTTC

length: 15
V: TRBV14
J: TRBJ2-5
D: TRBD1
size: .
CDR3: CASSQKGQAKETQYF
DNA: TGTGCCAGCAGCCAGAAGGGACAGGCTAAAGAGACCCAGTACTTC

length: 15
V: TRBV5-6
J: TRBJ2-7
D: .
size: .
CDR3: CASSAVVRSSYEQYF
DNA: TGTGCCAGCAGCGCAGTTGTCAGGAGCTCCTACGAGCAGTACTTC

length: 14
V: TRBV25-1
J: TRBJ2-3
D: .
size: .
CDR3: CASSGGSKLDTQYF
DNA: TGTGCCAGCAGTGGGGGGTCCAAATTGGATACGCAGTATTTT

length: 15
V: TRBV11-3
J: TRBJ2-7
D: .
size: .
CDR3: CASSVQLGEDYEQYF
DNA: TGTGCCAGCAGCGTCCAGTTGGGGGAGGACTACGAGCAGTACTTC

length: 14
V: TRBV5-1
J: TRBJ1-4
D: TRBD1
size: .
CDR3: CASSRGQGDEKLFF
DNA: TGCGCCAGCAGCCGGGGACAGGGAGATGAAAAACTGTTTTTT

length: 14
V: TRBV27
J: TRBJ2-1
D: .
size: .
CDR3: CASSPLVQFNEQFF
DNA: TGTGCCAGCAGTCCACTAGTGCAATTCAATGAGCAGTTCTTC

length: 14
V: TRBV7-9
J: TRBJ2-5
D: TRBD1
size: .
CDR3: CASSLGQGRQTQYF
DNA: TGTGCCAGCAGCTTAGGACAGGGTAGGCAGACCCAGTACTTC

length: 12
V: TRBV2
J: TRBJ2-5
D: .
size: once
CDR3: CASREGQETQYF
DNA: TGTGCCAGCAGAGAGGGCCAAGAGACCCAGTACTTC

length: 19
V: TRBV5-6
J: TRBJ2-5
D: TRBD1
size: .
CDR3: CASSSRTGDRGVAVKTQYF
DNA: TGTGCCAGCAGCTCACGCACGGGGGACAGGGGCGTAGCGGTAAAGACCCAGTACTTC

length: 14
V: TRBV29-1
J: TRBJ1-1
D: .
size: .
CDR3: CSVEYGGGNTEAFF
DNA: TGCAGCGTTGAGTACGGCGGCGGTAACACTGAAGCTTTCTTT

length: 11
V: TRBV7-8
J: TRBJ2-7
D: TRBD2
size: .
CDR3: CASHRGDEQYF
DNA: TGTGCCAGCCACCGGGGGGACGAGCAGTACTTC

length: 15
V: TRBV9
J: TRBJ2-3
D: TRBD2
size: .
CDR3: CASSASGTYTDTQYF
DNA: TGTGCCAGCAGCGCCAGCGGGACCTATACAGATACGCAGTATTTT

length: 15
V: TRBV5-1
J: TRBJ1-3
D: TRBD1
size: .
CDR3: CASSLAGGAGNTIYF
DNA: TGCGCCAGCAGCTTGGCAGGGGGCGCTGGAAACACCATATATTTT

length: 12
V: TRBV30
J: TRBJ1-2
D: TRBD1
size: once
CDR3: CASTGGHYGYTF
DNA: TGTGCCTCCACAGGGGGCCACTATGGCTACACCTTC

length: 15
V: TRBV13
J: TRBJ2-1
D: .
size: .
CDR3: CASSPRDTLNNEQFF
DNA: TGTGCCAGCAGCCCCCGGGACACCCTTAACAATGAGCAGTTCTTC

length: 14
V: TRBV2
J: TRBJ2-1
D: .
size: .
CDR3: CASSEEARNNEQFF
DNA: TGTGCCAGCAGTGAAGAGGCCCGAAACAATGAGCAGTTCTTC

length: 12
V: TRBV7-9
J: TRBJ2-1
D: TRBD2
size: .
CDR3: CASKYGGDEQFF
DNA: TGTGCCAGCAAGTACGGGGGGGATGAGCAGTTCTTC

length: 15
V: TRBV9
J: TRBJ2-1
D: .
size: few
CDR3: CASSAARGFLEEQFF
DNA: TGTGCCAGCAGCGCCGCCCGCGGGTTTTTGGAAGAGCAGTTCTTC

length: 14
V: TRBV6-1
J: TRBJ1-5
D: TRBD1
size: .
CDR3: CASRPDRGNQPQHF
DNA: TGTGCCAGCAGACCCGACAGGGGGAATCAGCCCCAGCATTTT